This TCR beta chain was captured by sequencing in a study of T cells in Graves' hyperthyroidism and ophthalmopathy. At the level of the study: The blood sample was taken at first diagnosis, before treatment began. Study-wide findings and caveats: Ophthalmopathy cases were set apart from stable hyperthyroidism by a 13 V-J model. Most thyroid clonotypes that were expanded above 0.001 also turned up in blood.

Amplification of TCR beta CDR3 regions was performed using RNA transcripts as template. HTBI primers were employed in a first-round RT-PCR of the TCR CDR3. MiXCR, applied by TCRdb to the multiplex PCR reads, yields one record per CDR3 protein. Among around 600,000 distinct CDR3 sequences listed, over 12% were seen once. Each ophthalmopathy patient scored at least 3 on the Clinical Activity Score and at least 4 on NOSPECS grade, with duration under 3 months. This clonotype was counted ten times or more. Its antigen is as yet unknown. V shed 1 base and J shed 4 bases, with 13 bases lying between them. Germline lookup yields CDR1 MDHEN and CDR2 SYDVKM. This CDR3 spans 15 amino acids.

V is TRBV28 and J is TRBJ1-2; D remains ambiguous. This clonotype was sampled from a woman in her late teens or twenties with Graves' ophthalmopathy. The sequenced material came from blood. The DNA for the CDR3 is TGTGCCAGCAGTTTATCCCGGGAACGAGGCTATGGCTACACCTTC. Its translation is CASSLSRERGYGYTF.